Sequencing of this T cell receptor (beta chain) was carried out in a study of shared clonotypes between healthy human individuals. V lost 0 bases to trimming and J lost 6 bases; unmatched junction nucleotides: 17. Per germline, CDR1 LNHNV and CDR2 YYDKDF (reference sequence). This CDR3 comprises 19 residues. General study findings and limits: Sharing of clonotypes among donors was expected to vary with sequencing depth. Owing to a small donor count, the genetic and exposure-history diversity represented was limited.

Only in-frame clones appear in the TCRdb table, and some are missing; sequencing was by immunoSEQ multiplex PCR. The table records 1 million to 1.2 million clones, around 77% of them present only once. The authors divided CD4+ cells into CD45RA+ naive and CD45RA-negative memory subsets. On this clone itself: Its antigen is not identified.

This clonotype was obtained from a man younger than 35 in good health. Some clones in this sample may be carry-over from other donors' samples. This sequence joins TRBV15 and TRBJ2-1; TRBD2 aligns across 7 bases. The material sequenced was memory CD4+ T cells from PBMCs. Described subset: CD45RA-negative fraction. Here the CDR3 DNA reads TGTGCCACCAGCAGAGATCGAGGGGAGGGCGGGAAAAAGCGCAATGAGCAGTTCTTC. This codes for CATSRDRGEGGKKRNEQFF.